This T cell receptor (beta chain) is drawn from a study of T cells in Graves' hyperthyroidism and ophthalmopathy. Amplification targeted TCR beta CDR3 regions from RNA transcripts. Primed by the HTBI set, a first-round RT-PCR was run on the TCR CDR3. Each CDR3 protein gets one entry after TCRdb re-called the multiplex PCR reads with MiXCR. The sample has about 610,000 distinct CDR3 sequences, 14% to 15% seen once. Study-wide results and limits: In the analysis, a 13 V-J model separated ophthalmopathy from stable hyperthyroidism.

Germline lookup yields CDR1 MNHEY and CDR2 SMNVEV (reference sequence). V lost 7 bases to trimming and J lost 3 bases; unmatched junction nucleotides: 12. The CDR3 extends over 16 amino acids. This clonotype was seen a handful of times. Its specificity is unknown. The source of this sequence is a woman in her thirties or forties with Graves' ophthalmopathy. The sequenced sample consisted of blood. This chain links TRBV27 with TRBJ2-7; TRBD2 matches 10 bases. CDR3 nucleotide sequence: TGTGCCAGCACCGCCATCCGGACTAGCGGAATCTACGAGCAGTACTTC. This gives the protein CASTAIRTSGIYEQYF.